The entry below gives a single T cell receptor beta chain sequence along with its context. Its antigen is not identified. The same CDR3 is also encoded by other DNA sequences in this sample. This specimen belongs to a study of cytomegalovirus exposure and HLA in healthy donors. Per germline, CDR1 SGHRS and CDR2 YFSETQ. Trimming took 3 bases from V and 1 from J, leaving 14 bases between them. CDR3 length: 15 residues. Primers for the PCR totalled 60 Vbeta and 13 Jbeta. Produced via immunoSEQ multiplex PCR; TCRdb's table is partial and in-frame only. Of about 73,000 clones listed, around 81% are singletons. It was healthy bone marrow donors who served as donors. General study points: As was reported, the classifier diagnosed cytomegalovirus status with high specificity and sensitivity. The authors enumerated some 160 TCR beta chains as linked to cytomegalovirus. According to an earlier analysis, most TCR beta V segments yielded productive rearrangements about 90% or about 30% of the time.

The TCR was taken from a male donor in good health and CMV-seronegative. What was sequenced was PBMCs. The chain employs TRBV5-1 and TRBJ2-7; possible D gene TRBD1, 6 bases. The DNA of the CDR3 is TGCGCCAGCAGCTCGCCTGGACAGCCTTCCTACGAGCAGTACTTC. Its protein product is CASSSPGQPSYEQYF.